A selection of T cell receptor beta chains follows, all from one sample in a study of tumor and adjacent non-tumor tissue in lung cancer. TCRdb processed the multiplex PCR reads anew with MiXCR; each CDR3 protein has one entry. The sample has about 200,000 distinct CDR3 sequences, around 70% seen once. Sequencing used lung tumor tissue. The receptor source for this set is a man in his fifties or sixties with non-small cell lung cancer. The CDR3 runs from the conserved cysteine through the conserved F or W. A D gene is named only where the DNA matches it firmly. The size field is filled for only some rows; it gives once, few, many or a size class.

d_call	v_call	j_call	clone_size	cdr3_nt	cdr3_aa
-	TRBV12-3/TRBV12-4	TRBJ2-5	-	TGTGCCAGCATACGGGACCCCTTAAAGACGGAGACCCAGTACTTC	CASIRDPLKTETQYF
-	TRBV5-4	TRBJ1-1	many	TGTGCCAGCAGCTTGGGCCCGAGTGGCGCTTTCTTT	CASSLGPSGAFF
-	TRBV5-1	TRBJ2-1	-	TGCGCCAGCAGCTCGCAGGGATGGGTCCACAATGATCAGTTCTTC	CASSSQGWVHNDQFF
TRBD2	TRBV20-1	TRBJ2-5	few	TGCAGTGCTAGATCGGGGGGTGGAGAGACCCAGTACTTC	CSARSGGGETQYF
-	TRBV20-1	TRBJ2-1	-	TGCAGTGCTAGCGGGCGGGTGGGGGACACCTACAATGAGCAGTTCTTC	CSASGRVGDTYNEQFF
-	TRBV24-1	TRBJ2-7	-	TGTGCCACCAGTGACCGGGTGGGGGGCTACGAGCAGTACTTC	CATSDRVGGYEQYF
-	TRBV5-1	TRBJ2-1	-	TGCACCAGCAGCTTGGGCGGGACGCACGGCGCCGATGAGCAGTTCTTC	CTSSLGGTHGADEQFF
-	TRBV5-4	TRBJ1-1	-	TGTACCAGCACCTTGGCCCCTACAGCGAACACTGAAGCTTTCTTT	CTSTLAPTANTEAFF
-	TRBV11-3	TRBJ2-4	-	TGTGCCAGCAGCTTAGGACTAGGGGAGTACATGCAGTACTTC	CASSLGLGEYMQYF
-	TRBV24-1	TRBJ2-3	-	TGTGCCACCAGTGATTATTCAGGGGTAAATACGCAGTATTTT	CATSDYSGVNTQYF
-	TRBV11-2	TRBJ1-2	-	TGTGCCAACAGCTTAAGCGTCAGCCAGTATGGCTACACCTTC	CANSLSVSQYGYTF
-	TRBV11-3	TRBJ1-4	-	TGTGCCAGCAGCAAAAGAGCAGGGATCCCTAATGAAACAATGTTTTTT	CASSKRAGIPNETMFF
TRBD2	TRBV20-1	TRBJ2-5	many	TGCAGTGCTAACCCACGAATAGCGGGAGCCCAAGAGACCCAGTACTTC	CSANPRIAGAQETQYF
-	TRBV29-1	TRBJ1-5	-	TGCAGCGTTGATTTGGGGGTTGAGCCCCAGCATTTT	CSVDLGVEPQHF
-	TRBV11-2	TRBJ2-7	-	TGTGCCAGCAGTCGCTTCGGGTGGAACTCCCACGAGCAGTACTTT	CASSRFGWNSHEQYF
-	TRBV20-1	TRBJ2-1	few	TGCAGCATGGGGGACGACGGGCGTTACGAGCAGTTCTTC	CSMGDDGRYEQFF
TRBD1	TRBV2	TRBJ1-2	-	TGTGCCAGCAGTGAAGGGACAGGGGCTCCTTATAACTATGGCTACACCTTC	CASSEGTGAPYNYGYTF
-	TRBV20-1	TRBJ1-2	-	TGCAGTGCTAGAAATCTCGTCAGGGGAGGCTATGGCTACACCTTC	CSARNLVRGGYGYTF
-	TRBV5-5	TRBJ2-2	-	TGTGCCAGCAGCTTGGCGGGGCGGAACACCGGGGAGCTGTTCTTT	CASSLAGRNTGELFF
-	TRBV20-1	TRBJ1-4	-	TGCAGTGCCCCGCGACCGGCAACTAATGAAAAACTGTTTTTT	CSAPRPATNEKLFF
-	TRBV6-4	TRBJ2-3	-	TGTGCCAGCAGTGGGGGGACTGGCGCAGATACGCAGTATTTT	CASSGGTGADTQYF
-	TRBV4-1	TRBJ1-1	-	TGCGCCAGGAGGCGAGAGGGGGACACAGAAGCTTTCTTT	CARRREGDTEAFF
-	TRBV28	TRBJ2-1	few	TGTGCCAGCAGTCCGGGACCCTCTAATGAGCAGTTCTTC	CASSPGPSNEQFF
-	TRBV11-3	TRBJ1-1	-	TGTGCCAGCAGCCTAGGCCGGGACTGGAACACTGGAGCTTTCTTT	CASSLGRDWNTGAFF
-	TRBV30	TRBJ2-3	-	TGTGCCTGGGACCATGCGCACACAGATACGCAGTATTTT	CAWDHAHTDTQYF
TRBD1	TRBV5-1	TRBJ1-6	-	TGCGCCAGCCGGGAGGGGGCTGATTCACCACTCCACTTT	CASREGADSPLHF
-	TRBV12-3/TRBV12-4	TRBJ1-5	-	TGTGCCAGCAGCTTTTTTCTTGGGGAGAGCAATCAGCCCCAGCATTTT	CASSFFLGESNQPQHF
-	TRBV6-5	TRBJ2-7	-	TGTGCCAGCAGTTATTTGGATCCAGGGAGGTACGAGCAGTACTTC	CASSYLDPGRYEQYF
TRBD1	TRBV2	TRBJ1-1	-	TGTGCCAGCAGAGAGACAGGGTTTACTAAAGCTTACTTT	CASRETGFTKAYF
-	TRBV11-2	TRBJ2-7	-	TGTATCAGCAGCTTAGATACCCCCAGGCTCTCCTACGAGCAGTACTTC	CISSLDTPRLSYEQYF
TRBD2	TRBV29-1	TRBJ2-1	few	TGCAGCGTTGGGCGGCGGGAGTTAGGTAATGAGCGGTTCTTC	CSVGRRELGNERFF
-	TRBV20-1	TRBJ1-2	large	TGCAGTGCTAGAGGAAGGCGAGGCTACACCTTC	CSARGRRGYTF
TRBD1	TRBV4-2	TRBJ2-1	-	TGTGCCAGCAGCCCTCATCCGGGACAGGGGATCTACAATGAGCAGTTCTTC	CASSPHPGQGIYNEQFF
-	TRBV12-3/TRBV12-4	TRBJ2-5	-	TGTGTCAGCAGACCAACAGGGTTGGGGACCCAGTACTTC	CVSRPTGLGTQYF
TRBD1	TRBV6-2/TRBV6-3	TRBJ2-1	-	TGTGCCAGCAGGTACAGGGGCAATGAGCAGTTCTTC	CASRYRGNEQFF
TRBD2	TRBV20-1	TRBJ2-3	-	TGCAGTGCTAGAGAAACACTGGCGGGAGCCACTACAGATACGCTGTATTTT	CSARETLAGATTDTLYF
-	TRBV20-1	TRBJ2-3	once	TGCAGTGCTAGACTAGAACAGGGCGGTACAGATACGCAGTATTTT	CSARLEQGGTDTQYF
-	TRBV6-2/TRBV6-3	TRBJ2-7	-	TGTGCCAGCAGTTACGGCAGGGAGATCTCCTACGAACAGTACTTC	CASSYGREISYEQYF
TRBD2	TRBV20-1	TRBJ2-7	-	TGCAGTTCCAGCCCCGGGGGGGAAACCGAGCAGTACTTC	CSSSPGGETEQYF
TRBD2	TRBV6-6	TRBJ2-3	once	TGTGCCAGCAGTTCTTCTGCGGGAGTCAGGCCAGATACAAAGTATTTT	CASSSSAGVRPDTKYF
-	TRBV12-3/TRBV12-4	TRBJ1-3	-	TGTGCCAGCAGTTGGCGAGAGGGACCAGACACCATATATTTT	CASSWREGPDTIYF
TRBD1	TRBV11-3	TRBJ2-3	few	TGTGCCAACAGCCTTCAGGGGGCAGATACGCAGTATTTT	CANSLQGADTQYF
-	TRBV6-1	TRBJ1-1	-	TGTGCCACCACCCAGGACAGAGCGGACACTGAAGCTTTCTTT	CATTQDRADTEAFF
-	TRBV6-5	TRBJ1-6	few	TGTGCCAGCAGTTCGGGCCTCCTAGGCTCCTATAATTCACCCCTCCACTTT	CASSSGLLGSYNSPLHF
TRBD1	TRBV4-2	TRBJ2-3	-	TGTGCCAGCAGCGAAGTTGGACAGGGGGGAATCTCTGGCACATATACGCAGTATTTT	CASSEVGQGGISGTYTQYF
-	TRBV4-3	TRBJ1-4	once	TGCGCCAGCATCCAAGGAATAGGGTGGGCTGAAAAACTGTTATTT	CASIQGIGWAEKLLF
-	TRBV7-9	TRBJ2-7	once	TGTGCCAGCAGTGTGGGCTCCTACGAGCAGTACTTC	CASSVGSYEQYF